This is a list of T cell receptor beta chains from one sample in a study of OX40 agonist ivuxolimab in advanced cancers. The table came from immunoSEQ multiplex PCR; TCRdb's copy has only in-frame clones and leaves some out. The table includes 65,000 to 80,000 clones, around 86% detected once. The material was CD4+ or CD8+ T cells sorted from blood, obtained in a trial of the OX40 agonist ivuxolimab. The source of these receptors is an adult with an advanced solid tumor such as melanoma, head and neck, liver or kidney cancer. Each CDR3 is given with its conserved first and last residue. A D gene is named only where the DNA matches it firmly. Part of the rows lack a size; the others show once, few, many or a class for expanded clones.

j_gene,v_gene,d_gene,len,abundance,CDR3aa,CDR3nt
TRBJ1-5,TRBV16,TRBD1,16,NA,CASSQPGQGSNQPQHF,TGTGCCAGCAGCCAACCCGGACAGGGAAGCAATCAGCCCCAGCATTTT
TRBJ1-4,TRBV30,NA,13,NA,CACQQEVYEKLFF,TGTGCCTGCCAACAGGAGGTATATGAAAAACTGTTTTTT
TRBJ2-3,TRBV18,NA,16,NA,CASSPSRGTVTDTQYF,TGTGCCAGCTCACCCTCAAGGGGGACTGTAACAGATACGCAGTATTTT
TRBJ2-5,TRBV7-9,TRBD1,14,NA,CASRESGTEETQYF,TGTGCCAGCAGGGAATCCGGGACAGAAGAGACCCAGTACTTC
TRBJ2-5,TRBV11-1,NA,16,NA,CASSSNMPGLQETQYF,TGTGCCAGCAGCTCCAATATGCCAGGATTACAAGAGACCCAGTACTTC
TRBJ2-1,TRBV5-4,TRBD2,15,NA,CASSLELAGELGRFF,TGTGCCAGCAGCTTGGAACTAGCGGGGGAGCTAGGGCGGTTCTTC
TRBJ1-2,TRBV2,TRBD1,13,once,CASSARTGYGYTF,TGTGCCAGCAGCGCGAGGACAGGCTATGGCTACACCTTC
TRBJ2-1,TRBV28,NA,16,NA,CASSHSQGRTYNEQFF,TGTGCCAGCAGCCATTCCCAGGGACGGACCTACAATGAGCAGTTCTTC
TRBJ2-7,TRBV6-1,TRBD2,16,NA,CASSEMGGTPTYEQYF,TGTGCCAGCAGTGAAATGGGGGGGACCCCGACCTACGAGCAGTACTTC
TRBJ2-3,TRBV7-9,NA,16,NA,CASSLAKGGYTDTQYF,TGTGCCAGCAGCTTAGCGAAGGGGGGGTACACAGATACGCAGTATTTT
TRBJ1-2,TRBV12-5,TRBD1,14,NA,CASGSPQGEDGYTF,TGTGCTAGTGGTTCGCCACAGGGGGAGGATGGCTACACCTTC
TRBJ1-3,TRBV18,NA,16,NA,CASSPMRVPSGNTIYF,TGTGCCAGCTCACCAATGAGGGTACCCTCTGGAAACACCATATATTTT
TRBJ2-7,TRBV7-2,NA,14,NA,CASSLDTGSYEQYF,TGTGCCAGCAGCTTAGATACAGGATCCTACGAGCAGTACTTC
TRBJ2-5,TRBV7-2,NA,12,once,CASSLPTETQYF,TGTGCCAGCAGCTTACCGACAGAGACCCAGTACTTC
TRBJ2-1,TRBV18,NA,13,few,CASSPAGLNEQFF,TGTGCCAGCTCACCAGCGGGCCTCAATGAGCAGTTCTTC
TRBJ2-1,TRBV6-6,NA,14,NA,CASSATALNDEQFF,TGTGCCAGCAGTGCCACGGCCCTCAACGATGAGCAGTTCTTC